This entry lists 29 T cell receptor beta chains sequenced from one sample in a study of shared clonotypes between healthy human individuals. This table comes from immunoSEQ multiplex PCR, and its TCRdb copy is limited to in-frame clones, with some not included. The sample lists millions of clones, 85% to 95% occurring once. The sample taken for sequencing was naive CD4+ T cells sorted from blood. The subset is: CD45RA+ positively selected. The receptors were sampled from a man younger than 35 in good health.

The chain combines TRBV6-5 with TRBJ1-5, with D perhaps TRBD1 (5 bases). Trimming shortened V by 6 bases and J by 1 base, and 13 bases separated the two germline ends. CDR3 size: 15 residues. The germline gives CDR1 MNHEY, CDR2 SVGAGI. CDR3: CASSRRDPSNQPQHF. CDR3 bases: TGTGCCAGCAGCCGAAGGGACCCAAGCAATCAGCCCCAGCATTTT.

V is TRBV5-6 and J is TRBJ1-6; D is unclear. Trimming removed 2 bases at V and 6 bases at J, with 12 bases between. The CDR3 contains 15 residues. Per germline, CDR1 SGHDT and CDR2 YYEEEE. Here the CDR3 DNA reads TGTGCCAGCAGCTTCAGGCGTATTTTTAATTCACCCCTCCACTTT. It yields the protein CASSFRRIFNSPLHF.

The rearrangement joins TRBV4-1 to TRBJ2-2, with no clear D. Between the trimmed V and J ends, which lost 6 bases and 2 bases, there was a span of 13 bases. The CDR3 totals 15 residues. Germline CDR1 and CDR2: MGHRA and YSYEKL. The CDR3, as DNA: TGCGCCAGCAGGGACCGGGTCACAAACACCGGGGAGCTGTTTTTT. Amino acids: CASRDRVTNTGELFF.

The chain recombines TRBV9 with TRBJ2-2; 10 nucleotides agree with TRBD2. From germline, CDR1 is SGDLS and CDR2 YYNGEE. J gave up 2 bases and V 2 bases, and 3 bases lay outside the gene matches. This CDR3 is 16 amino acids long. Written as DNA, the CDR3 is TGTGCCAGCAGCGTCCAGCGGGAGGGAAACACCGGGGAGCTGTTTTTT. This encodes CASSVQREGNTGELFF. The entire variable domain, with the rest obtained from reference TRBV9 and TRBJ2-2, is as follows: DSGVTQTPKHLITATGQRVTLRCSPRSGDLSVYWYQQSLDQGLQFLIQYYNGEERAKGNILERFSAQQFPDLHSELNLSSLELGDSALYFCASSVQREGNTGELFFGEGSRLTVL.

The chain is built from TRBV15 and TRBJ2-2; tentatively, D is TRBD1 (5 bases). The V gene's germline CDR1 is LNHNV and CDR2 YYDKDF (reference sequence). CDR3 length: 14 amino acids. The V and J ends lost 0 bases and 7 bases respectively, with 9 bases between them. CDR3 sequence reads: CATSRDRVVGELFF. CDR3 DNA: TGTGCCACCAGCAGAGACAGGGTTGTCGGGGAGCTGTTTTTT.

The V and J genes are TRBV7-9 and TRBJ1-1, with TRBD1 matching over 7 bases. Germline V lookup: CDR1 SEHNR, CDR2 FQNEAQ (reference sequence). V shed 5 bases, J shed 4 bases, and the junction held 13 bases outside the gene matches. The CDR3 runs 16 residues. The CDR3 nucleotides are TGTGCCAGCAGCCCACTTGTAAACCGGGACAGCACTGAAGCTTTCTTT. This codes for CASSPLVNRDSTEAFF.

The chain has TRBV10-3 and TRBJ2-7, with TRBD1 identical over 9 bases. Per germline, CDR1 ENHRY and CDR2 SYGVKD. Losses at the gene ends were 3 bases for V and 11 bases for J; bases not matched to a gene: 14. This CDR3 is 15 amino acids long. The CDR3 protein is CAISEEPGQGRWEYF. The CDR3 DNA follows: TGTGCCATCAGTGAAGAACCGGGACAGGGTCGCTGGGAGTACTTC.

The rearrangement links TRBV11-2 to TRBJ2-3; D remains ambiguous. The germline CDR1 and CDR2 sequences are SGHAT and FQNNGV. The ends were cut back, 2 bases at V and 3 bases at J, with 6 bases in the middle. This CDR3 region has 13 residues. The CDR3 bases are TGTGCCAGCAGCTTATGGGCTACAGATACGCAGTATTTT. Translating gives CASSLWATDTQYF.

Written as DNA, the CDR3 is TGCGCCAGCAGGGGAGACCAGTACACAGATACGCAGTATTTT. Translating gives CASRGDQYTDTQYF. This chain connects TRBV5-1 to TRBJ2-3, with TRBD2 as a possible D gene (5 bases). With 5 bases removed from V and 2 bases from J, the gap between germline ends came to 12 bases. Germline assignment: CDR1 SGHRS and CDR2 YFSETQ. The CDR3 spans 14 residues. Drawing the rest from reference TRBV5-1 and TRBJ2-3, the complete variable domain is KAGVTQTPRYLIKTRGQQVTLSCSPISGHRSVSWYQQTPGQGLQFLFEYFSETQRNKGNFPGRFSGRQFSNSRSEMNVSTLELGDSALYLCASRGDQYTDTQYFGPGTRLTVL.

The rearrangement links TRBV6-4 to TRBJ1-6, with a tentative D call TRBD1 (6 bases). The V and J ends lost 4 bases and 10 bases respectively, with 14 bases between them. Looked up from germline, CDR1 is MRHNA and CDR2 is SNTAGT. CDR3 size: 14 residues. CDR3 in amino acids: CASSVQGLGSPLHF. CDR3 nucleotide sequence: TGTGCCAGCAGTGTTCAGGGGCTAGGATCACCCCTCCACTTT.

The chain uses TRBV5-4 and TRBJ2-2; maybe TRBD1 (6 bases). Trimming removed 0 bases at V and 4 bases at J, with 10 bases between. Per germline, CDR1 SGHNT and CDR2 YYREEE (reference sequence). This CDR3 is built from 15 residues. DNA of the CDR3: TGTGCCAGCAGCTTGGCCGGGACACCCACCGGGGAGCTGTTTTTT. Translated, it gives CASSLAGTPTGELFF.

The chain has TRBV4-1 and TRBJ2-2, with D hard to call. This CDR3 is built from 12 residues. V was pared by 2 bases and J by 7 bases, with 5 bases between. CDR1 is MGHRA and CDR2 is YSYEKL in the germline V gene. CDR3 DNA: TGCGCCAGCAGCCAACCATACGGGGAGCTGTTTTTT. Its protein is CASSQPYGELFF.

The CDR3 sequence is CSAGGDGGYTF. DNA of the CDR3: TGCAGTGCCGGGGGGGATGGTGGCTACACCTTC. V gene TRBV20-1 combines with J gene TRBJ1-2; TRBD1 is a possible D gene (5 bases). Germline lookup yields CDR1 DFQATT and CDR2 SNEGSKA (reference sequence). This CDR3 is 11 amino acids long. Trimming took off 6 bases at V and 7 bases at J, with 12 bases between the two ends.

The chain joins TRBV5-1 to TRBJ2-7, with D possibly being TRBD2 (5 bases). The germline V gene encodes CDR1 SGHRS and CDR2 YFSETQ. The CDR3 extends over 14 amino acids. The V end was cut by 0 bases, the J end by 5 bases, with 12 bases between. CDR3 DNA sequence: TGCGCCAGCAGCTTGGAGCCGGGGAGAAACGAGCAGTACTTC. It codes for CASSLEPGRNEQYF.

This clone appeared a few times. The chain has TRBV28 and TRBJ1-2, with 7 bases that match TRBD1. CDR3 length: 13 amino acids. V was clipped by 3 bases and J by 8 bases; unmatched bases: 6. Germline CDR1 and CDR2: MDHEN and SYDVKM. This chain's CDR3 is CASSFEGARGYTF. Here the CDR3 DNA reads TGTGCCAGCAGTTTTGAGGGGGCGCGGGGCTACACCTTC.

The chain links TRBV2 to TRBJ1-5; D unclear. With 5 bases removed from V and 2 bases from J, the gap between germline ends came to 16 bases. The CDR3 is made up of 16 amino acids. The germline gives CDR1 SNHLY, CDR2 FYNNEI. As DNA, the CDR3 is TGTGCCAGCAGTCCGCACACCGATTTAGGCAATCAGCCCCAGCATTTT. Amino acids: CASSPHTDLGNQPQHF. The full variable domain, in which reference TRBV2 and TRBJ1-5 provide the parts outside the CDR3, is EPEVTQTPSHQVTQMGQEVILRCVPISNHLYFYWYRQILGQKVEFLVSFYNNEISEKSEIFDDQFSVERPDGSNFTLKIRSTKLEDSAMYFCASSPHTDLGNQPQHFGDGTRLSIL.

Comments on this clone: Sequence at one end of the junction differs from germline and may be a read error. V usage is TRBV7-2 and J usage is TRBJ1-3; D unclear. CDR1 SGHTA and CDR2 FQGNSA come from the germline V gene. CDR3 length: 16 amino acids. The DNA of the CDR3 is TGTTCCAGCAGCCCATCCGGGCTCCTATCTGGAAACACCATATATTTT. Translated: CSSSPSGLLSGNTIYF. The whole variable domain, filled in from reference TRBV7-2 and TRBJ1-3, reads GAGVSQSPSNKVTEKGKDVELRCDPISGHTALYWYRQSLGQGLEFLIYFQGNSAPDKSGLPSDRFSAERTGGSVSTLTIQRTQQEDSAVYLCSSSPSGLLSGNTIYFGEGSWLTVV.

Note on this clone: The same CDR3 arises from other DNA sequences in this sample as well. The chain joins TRBV5-1 to TRBJ2-7, with D perhaps given as TRBD1 or TRBD2 (5 bases each). The V and J ends lost 1 base and 0 bases respectively, with 8 bases between them. The V gene's germline CDR1 is SGHRS and CDR2 YFSETQ. This CDR3 contains 14 residues. CDR3 in amino acids: CASSLTGLSYEQYF. The CDR3 region has the DNA TGCGCCAGCAGCTTGACGGGGCTCTCCTACGAGCAGTACTTC.

The chain employs TRBV19 and TRBJ2-3, with D tentatively TRBD1 (5 bases). Trimming took off 6 bases at V and 0 bases at J, with 13 bases between the two ends. The CDR3 has 15 amino acids. Per germline, CDR1 LNHDA and CDR2 SQIVND (reference sequence). The CDR3 bases are TGTGCCAGTAGGACCTCAGGGTCTAGCACAGATACGCAGTATTTT. Its translation is CASRTSGSSTDTQYF.

The CDR3 region has the DNA TGTGCCAGTAGTGAGCTATCTGGAAACACCATATATTTT. It specifies CASSELSGNTIYF. The chain recombines TRBV19 with TRBJ1-3; D gene uncertain. Germline CDR1 and CDR2: LNHDA and SQIVND (reference sequence). V shed 5 bases and J shed 1 base, with 6 bases lying between them. The CDR3 length is 13 residues.

This chain links TRBV5-1 with TRBJ1-1, with a weak D call TRBD1 (6 bases). The CDR3 totals 13 residues. The V end lost 4 bases, the J end lost 11 bases, and 18 bases lay between the germline ends. Germline CDR1 and CDR2: SGHRS and YFSETQ. The CDR3 sequence is CASSVQGGGYAFF. The CDR3 DNA reads TGCGCCAGCAGCGTGCAAGGGGGAGGTTATGCTTTCTTT.

This CDR3 is CASSLIGEDTQYF. In DNA, the CDR3 is TGCGCCAGCAGCTTGATCGGGGAAGATACGCAGTATTTT. V gene TRBV5-1 combines with J gene TRBJ2-3; a possible D gene is TRBD2 (5 bases). The CDR3 is 13 residues long. V lost 1 base to trimming and J lost 5 bases, with 8 bases between them. CDR1 SGHRS and CDR2 YFSETQ come from the germline V gene.

Of note for this clone: This specimen includes other DNA sequences encoding the same CDR3. V is TRBV6-6 and J is TRBJ1-5, with no clear D. The germline V gene has CDR1 MNHNY and CDR2 SVGAGI (reference sequence). The CDR3 length is 15 residues. The V and J ends lost 0 bases and 3 bases respectively, with 9 bases between them. Written as DNA, the CDR3 is TGTGCCAGCAGTTACTCAGGGCAGGCCAATCAGCCCCAGCATTTT. Encoded protein: CASSYSGQANQPQHF.

The chain combines TRBV7-5 with TRBJ2-1; the table's D call, TRBD1, has no DNA check behind it. TRBV7-5 is listed as a pseudogene. The CDR3 runs 16 residues. CDR3 region: CARSLDRKGAGNEQFF. DNA of the CDR3: TGTGCCAGAAGCTTAGATCGGAAAGGGGCAGGGAATGAGCAGTTCTTC.

CDR3 DNA sequence: TGTGCCAGCAGCTACTATCTCCAAGAGACCCAGTACTTC. Its protein is CASSYYLQETQYF. The J gene is TRBJ2-5, the V gene TRBV7-9; unclear D gene. The ends were cut back, 4 bases at V and 1 base at J, with 7 bases in the middle. This CDR3 spans 13 amino acids. CDR1 is SEHNR and CDR2 is FQNEAQ in the germline V gene (reference sequence).

The chain employs TRBV5-6 and TRBJ2-3; D is unresolved. The CDR3 loop spans 15 amino acids. V lost 1 base, J lost 2 bases, and 11 bases lay in between. CDR1 is SGHDT and CDR2 is YYEEEE in the germline V gene. The CDR3 sequence: CASSLNLEDTDTQYF. CDR3 nucleotide sequence: TGTGCCAGCAGCTTGAATCTCGAAGACACAGATACGCAGTATTTT. The full variable domain, its missing parts supplied by reference TRBV5-6 and TRBJ2-3, is DAGVTQSPTHLIKTRGQQVTLRCSPKSGHDTVSWYQQALGQGPQFIFQYYEEEERQRGNFPDRFSGHQFPNYSSELNVNALLLGDSALYLCASSLNLEDTDTQYFGPGTRLTVL.

In nucleotides, the CDR3 is TGTGCCAGCAGTGAAGCGTCCCTAGGACTAGCGGGGAGTACGCAGTATTTT. This encodes CASSEASLGLAGSTQYF. This chain uses TRBV6-1 with TRBJ2-3; 12 nucleotides align to TRBD2. CDR1 and CDR2 (germline): MNHNS, SASEGT. Trimming at V came to 0 bases and at J to 8 bases, leaving 9 bases not matched to a gene. The CDR3 sequence is 17 residues long.

The V gene is TRBV2, the J gene TRBJ1-2, with 8 nucleotides matching TRBD1. Germline V gene data show CDR1 as SNHLY and CDR2 as FYNNEI. The CDR3 is 16 residues long. V lost 4 bases, J lost 2 bases, and 9 bases stayed unmatched. The CDR3 here is CASSVRQGASNYGYTF. CDR3 DNA sequence: TGTGCCAGCAGTGTTCGGCAGGGGGCGTCCAACTATGGCTACACCTTC.

The chain couples TRBV10-1 to TRBJ1-1; no firm D call. The CDR3 is 14 amino acids. V shed 2 bases and J shed 1 base, with 8 bases lying between them. Germline V gene lookup returns CDR1 WNHNN and CDR2 SYGVQD (reference sequence). The CDR3: CASSEKAKNTEAFF. DNA of the CDR3: TGCGCCAGCAGTGAGAAAGCCAAGAACACTGAAGCTTTCTTT.